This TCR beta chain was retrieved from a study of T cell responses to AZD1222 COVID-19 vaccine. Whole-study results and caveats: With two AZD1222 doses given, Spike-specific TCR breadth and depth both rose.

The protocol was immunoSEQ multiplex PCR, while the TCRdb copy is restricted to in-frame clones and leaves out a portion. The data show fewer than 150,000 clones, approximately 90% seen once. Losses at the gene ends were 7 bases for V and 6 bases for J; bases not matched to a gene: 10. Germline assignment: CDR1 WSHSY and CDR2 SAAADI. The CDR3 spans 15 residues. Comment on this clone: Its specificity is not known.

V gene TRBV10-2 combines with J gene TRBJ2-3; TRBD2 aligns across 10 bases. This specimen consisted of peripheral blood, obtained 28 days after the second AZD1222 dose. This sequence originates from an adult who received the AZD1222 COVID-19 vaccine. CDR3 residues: CASMYPAGGWDTQYF. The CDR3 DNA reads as TGCGCCAGCATGTATCCAGCGGGGGGGTGGGATACGCAGTATTTT.